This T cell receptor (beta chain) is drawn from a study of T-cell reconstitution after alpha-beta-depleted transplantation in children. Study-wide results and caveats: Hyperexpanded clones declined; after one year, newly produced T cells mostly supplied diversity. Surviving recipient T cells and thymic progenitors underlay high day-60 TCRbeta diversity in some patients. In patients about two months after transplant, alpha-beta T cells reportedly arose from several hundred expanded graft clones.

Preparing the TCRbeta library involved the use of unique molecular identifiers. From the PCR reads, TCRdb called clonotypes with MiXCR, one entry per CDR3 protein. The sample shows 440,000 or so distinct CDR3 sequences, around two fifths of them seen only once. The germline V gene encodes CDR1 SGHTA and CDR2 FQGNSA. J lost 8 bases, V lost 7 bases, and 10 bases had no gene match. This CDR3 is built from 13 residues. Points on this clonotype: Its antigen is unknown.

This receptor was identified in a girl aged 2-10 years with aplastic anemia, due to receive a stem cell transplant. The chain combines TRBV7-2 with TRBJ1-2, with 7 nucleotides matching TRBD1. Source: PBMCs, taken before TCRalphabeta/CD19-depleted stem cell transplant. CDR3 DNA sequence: TGTGCCAGCACCTTCAGGGGGGCGGGGGGCTACACCTTC. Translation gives CASTFRGAGGYTF.